The clone carrying this T cell receptor beta chain appeared many times. The record originates from a study of T cells after yellow fever vaccination. TCRdb reprocessed the 5' RACE reads via MiXCR and lists one record per CDR3 protein. The profile covers approximately 550,000 distinct CDR3 sequences, with 15% to 20% appearing a single time and approximately 15% taken by the ten largest. This receptor was obtained from a man younger than 45 who received the YFV17D yellow fever vaccine. The sequencing here drew on PBMCs, taken 15 days after the yellow fever booster vaccination.

Here the CDR3 reads CASSPGLAGESSSYNEQFF. In DNA form, the CDR3 reads TGTGCCAGCAGCCCAGGACTAGCGGGAGAATCGAGCTCCTACAATGAGCAGTTCTTC. This chain links TRBV7-6 with TRBJ2-1; TRBD2 agrees at 13 bases. This CDR3 comprises 19 residues. Looked up from germline, CDR1 is SGHVS and CDR2 is FNYEAQ. With 5 bases clipped from V and 0 bases from J, the junction kept 10 bases outside the gene matches. Drawing the rest from reference TRBV7-6 and TRBJ2-1, the complete variable domain is GAGVSQSPRYKVTKRGQDVALRCDPISGHVSLYWYRQALGQGPEFLTYFNYEAQQDKSGLPNDRFSAERPEGSISTLTIQRTEQRDSAMYRCASSPGLAGESSSYNEQFFGPGTRLTVL.